The clone carrying this TCR beta chain was seen ten or more times. Its matching antigen is unknown. This specimen comes from a study of T cell repertoires in cytomegalovirus infection. General observations from the study: Dominating the ex vivo response were HLA-C-restricted CMV-specific TCR beta clonotypes.

Trimming stripped 1 base from V and 3 bases from J, with 14 bases between. The CDR3 is 16 residues long. Per germline, CDR1 SGHTA and CDR2 FQGNSA. TCRdb itself ran the reads through MiXCR, one entry per CDR3 protein. Of about 770,000 distinct CDR3 sequences in the sample, almost 30% were seen once. This sequence originates from a human donor in good health (CMV status not recorded). Some clones in this sample may be carry-over from other donors' samples. The sample was cultured CD8+ T cells from PBMCs, taken from culture after CMV antigen stimulation. The chain uses TRBV7-2 and TRBJ2-3, with D possibly matching TRBD1 (7 bases). The CDR3 DNA sequence: TGTGCCAGCAGCTTAGTTCAGGGGGGTCTAACAGATACGCAGTATTTT. As protein: CASSLVQGGLTDTQYF.